These 2 T cell receptor beta chains were sequenced from one sample in a study of Ad26.COV2.S vaccination and SARS-CoV-2 variants (dated by TCRdb to about 2021). The method behind the library was the immunoSEQ multiplex PCR assay. This is the immuneACCESS table as TCRdb keeps it, with only in-frame sequences that have V and J called. A part of the clones is gone; compared with another copy, unresolved V genes explain less than half, and the rest is unexplained. Here the sample has some 400,000 clones; 75% to 90% occur a single time. The top ten clonotypes cover over 1.5% of the sample. The sample's treatment or condition label, decoded: some 20 received Ad26.COV2.S at low or high dose, single or two shots; 5 received placebo; per-sample allocation not given. Repertoires of vaccine and placebo recipients were sequenced from samples taken on day 63 after the first injection. Source: peripheral blood, taken in a trial of Ad26.COV2.S vaccine versus placebo. These receptors were taken from a person aged 18-60 years who received the Ad26.COV2.S COVID-19 vaccine or a placebo.

This clone came up once. The chain joins TRBV10-3 to TRBJ2-5, with 8 positions matching TRBD1. This CDR3 comprises 14 residues. With 3 bases clipped from V and 4 bases from J, the junction kept 4 bases outside the gene matches. The germline CDR1 and CDR2 sequences are ENHRY and SYGVKD. Here the CDR3 reads CAISETQGAETQYF. The CDR3 nucleotides read TGTGCCATCAGTGAAACGCAGGGGGCAGAGACCCAGTACTTC.

Regarding this clone: The same CDR3 is also encoded by other DNA sequences in this sample. The rearrangement links TRBV3-1 (or the pseudogene TRBV3-2) to TRBJ2-1; D not resolved. V shed 1 base and J shed 4 bases, with 8 bases lying between them. CDR3 length: 14 residues. Germline CDR1 LGHDT, CDR2 YNNKEL (reference sequence). The CDR3 loop is CASSQGLGYNEQFF. Here the CDR3 DNA reads TGTGCCAGCAGCCAAGGTCTGGGATACAATGAGCAGTTCTTC.